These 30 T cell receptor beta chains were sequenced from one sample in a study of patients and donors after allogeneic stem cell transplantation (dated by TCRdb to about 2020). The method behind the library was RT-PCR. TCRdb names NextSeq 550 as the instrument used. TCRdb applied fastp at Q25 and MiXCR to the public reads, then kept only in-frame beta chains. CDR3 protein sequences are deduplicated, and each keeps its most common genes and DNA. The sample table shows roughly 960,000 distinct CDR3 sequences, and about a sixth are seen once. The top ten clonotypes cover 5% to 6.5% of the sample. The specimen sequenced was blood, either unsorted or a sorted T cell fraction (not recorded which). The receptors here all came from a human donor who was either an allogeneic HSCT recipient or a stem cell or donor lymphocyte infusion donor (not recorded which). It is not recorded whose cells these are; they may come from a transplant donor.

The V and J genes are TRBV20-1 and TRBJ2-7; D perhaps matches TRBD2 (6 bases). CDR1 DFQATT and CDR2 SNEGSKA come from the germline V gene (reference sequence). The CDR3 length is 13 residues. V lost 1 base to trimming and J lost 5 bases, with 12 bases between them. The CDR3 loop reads CSARGLALDEQYF. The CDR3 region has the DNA TGCAGTGCTAGAGGGCTAGCGCTCGACGAGCAGTACTTC.

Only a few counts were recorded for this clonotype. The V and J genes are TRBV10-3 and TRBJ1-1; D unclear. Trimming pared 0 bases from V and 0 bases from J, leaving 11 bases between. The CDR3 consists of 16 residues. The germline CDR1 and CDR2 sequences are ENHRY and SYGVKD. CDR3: CAISESEGSVNTEAFF. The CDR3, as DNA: TGTGCCATCAGTGAGTCAGAAGGCAGCGTGAACACTGAAGCTTTCTTT.

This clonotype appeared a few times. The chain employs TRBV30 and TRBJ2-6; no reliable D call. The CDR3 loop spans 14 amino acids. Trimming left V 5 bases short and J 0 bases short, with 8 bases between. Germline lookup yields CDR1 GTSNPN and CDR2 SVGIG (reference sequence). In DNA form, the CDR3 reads TGTGCCTGGGGCCCTAGCTCTGGGGCCAACGTCCTGACTTTC. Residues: CAWGPSSGANVLTF.

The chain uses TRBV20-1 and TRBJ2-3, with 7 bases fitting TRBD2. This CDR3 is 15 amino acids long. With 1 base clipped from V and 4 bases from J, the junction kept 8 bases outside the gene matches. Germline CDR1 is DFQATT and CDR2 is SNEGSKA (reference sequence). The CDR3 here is CSARVEGAGPDTQYF. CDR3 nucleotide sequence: TGCAGTGCTAGAGTCGAGGGAGCGGGGCCAGATACGCAGTATTTT.

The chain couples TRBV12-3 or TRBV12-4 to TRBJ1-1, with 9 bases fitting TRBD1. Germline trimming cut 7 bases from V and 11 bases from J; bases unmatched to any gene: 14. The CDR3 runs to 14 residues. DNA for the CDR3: TGTGCCAGCATGGCGGACAGGGGAGGAATGGTGGCTTTCTTT. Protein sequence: CASMADRGGMVAFF.

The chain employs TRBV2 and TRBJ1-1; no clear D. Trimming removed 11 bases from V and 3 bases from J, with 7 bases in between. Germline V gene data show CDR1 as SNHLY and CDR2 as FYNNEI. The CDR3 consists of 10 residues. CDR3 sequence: CAAGYTEAFF. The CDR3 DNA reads TGTGCCGCCGGCTACACTGAAGCTTTCTTT.

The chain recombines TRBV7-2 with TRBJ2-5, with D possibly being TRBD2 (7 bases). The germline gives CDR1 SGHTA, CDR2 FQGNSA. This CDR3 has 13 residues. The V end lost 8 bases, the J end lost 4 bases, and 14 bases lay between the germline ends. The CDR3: CASRGGAIETQYF. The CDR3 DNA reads TGTGCCAGCCGAGGGGGGGCCATAGAGACCCAGTACTTC.

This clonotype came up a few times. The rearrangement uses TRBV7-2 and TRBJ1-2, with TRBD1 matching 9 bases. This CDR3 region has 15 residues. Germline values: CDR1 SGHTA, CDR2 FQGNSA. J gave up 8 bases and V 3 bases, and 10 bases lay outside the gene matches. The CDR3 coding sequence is TGTGCCAGCAGCTTGGTTCTACAGGGGGCACAAGGCTACACCTTC. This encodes CASSLVLQGAQGYTF.

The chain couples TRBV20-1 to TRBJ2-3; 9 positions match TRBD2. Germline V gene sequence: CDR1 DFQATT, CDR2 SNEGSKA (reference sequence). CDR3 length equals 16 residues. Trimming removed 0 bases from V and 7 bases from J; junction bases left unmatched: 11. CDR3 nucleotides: TGCAGTGCTAGAGAGGCGGGGGGGCCGGACGCATATACGCAGTATTTT. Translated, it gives CSAREAGGPDAYTQYF.

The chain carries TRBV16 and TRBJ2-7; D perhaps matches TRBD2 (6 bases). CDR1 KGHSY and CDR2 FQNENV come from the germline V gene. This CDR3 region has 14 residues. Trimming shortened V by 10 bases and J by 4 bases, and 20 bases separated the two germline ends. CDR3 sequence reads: CATAGLTNQYEQYF. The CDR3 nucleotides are TGTGCCACCGCGGGGCTAACCAACCAATACGAGCAGTACTTC.

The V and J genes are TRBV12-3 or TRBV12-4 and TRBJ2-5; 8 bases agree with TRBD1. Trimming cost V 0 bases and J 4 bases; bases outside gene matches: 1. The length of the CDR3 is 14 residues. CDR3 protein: CASSLATGAETQYF. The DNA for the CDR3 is TGTGCCAGCAGTTTAGCGACAGGGGCAGAGACCCAGTACTTC.

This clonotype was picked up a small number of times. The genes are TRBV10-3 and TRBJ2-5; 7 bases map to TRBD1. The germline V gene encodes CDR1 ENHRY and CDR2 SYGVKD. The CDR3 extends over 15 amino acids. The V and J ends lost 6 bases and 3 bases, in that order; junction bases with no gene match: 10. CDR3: CAIRPGQANEETQYF. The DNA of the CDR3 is TGTGCCATCAGGCCCGGACAGGCCAACGAAGAGACCCAGTACTTC.

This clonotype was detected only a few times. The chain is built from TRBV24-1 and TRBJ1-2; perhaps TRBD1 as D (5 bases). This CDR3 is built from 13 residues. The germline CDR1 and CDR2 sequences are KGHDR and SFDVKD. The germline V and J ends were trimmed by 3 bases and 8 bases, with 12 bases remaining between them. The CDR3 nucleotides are TGTGCCACCAGTGATCAGTGGGGGGAAGGCTACACCTTC. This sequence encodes CATSDQWGEGYTF.

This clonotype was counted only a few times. The CDR3 DNA is TGTGCCAGCAGTTTCGGGCCGACGATTGAAGCTTTCTTT. Its translation is CASSFGPTIEAFF. The chain has TRBV12-3 or TRBV12-4 and TRBJ1-1; D remains ambiguous. The V and J ends lost 3 bases and 7 bases respectively, with 12 bases between them. This CDR3 is 13 amino acids long.

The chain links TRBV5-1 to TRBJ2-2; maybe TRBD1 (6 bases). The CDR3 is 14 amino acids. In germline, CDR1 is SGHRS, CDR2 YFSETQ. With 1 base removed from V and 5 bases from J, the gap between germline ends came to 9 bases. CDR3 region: CASSLTGWTGELFF. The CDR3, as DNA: TGCGCCAGCAGCTTGACAGGGTGGACCGGGGAGCTGTTTTTT.

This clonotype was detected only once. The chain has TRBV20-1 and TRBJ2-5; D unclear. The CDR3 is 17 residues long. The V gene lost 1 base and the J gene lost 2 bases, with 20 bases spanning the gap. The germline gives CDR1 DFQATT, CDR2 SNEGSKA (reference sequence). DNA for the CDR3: TGCAGTGCTAGAGGGGCGCGCGGATTGGAGTTACAAGAGACCCAGTACTTC. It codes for CSARGARGLELQETQYF.

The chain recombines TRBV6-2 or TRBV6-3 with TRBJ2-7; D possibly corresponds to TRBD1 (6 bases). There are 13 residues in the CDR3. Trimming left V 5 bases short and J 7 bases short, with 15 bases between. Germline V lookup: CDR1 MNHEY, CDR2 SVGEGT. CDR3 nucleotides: TGTGCCAGCAGTCAGACAGGCGTGGGGGAGCAGTACTTC. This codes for CASSQTGVGEQYF.

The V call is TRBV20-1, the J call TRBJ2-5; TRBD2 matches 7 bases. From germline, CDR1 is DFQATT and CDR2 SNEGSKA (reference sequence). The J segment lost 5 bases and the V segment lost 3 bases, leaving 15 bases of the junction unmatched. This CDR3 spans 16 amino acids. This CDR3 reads CSASYTATRGKETQYF. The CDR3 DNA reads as TGCAGTGCTAGTTACACGGCTACGCGGGGGAAGGAGACCCAGTACTTC.

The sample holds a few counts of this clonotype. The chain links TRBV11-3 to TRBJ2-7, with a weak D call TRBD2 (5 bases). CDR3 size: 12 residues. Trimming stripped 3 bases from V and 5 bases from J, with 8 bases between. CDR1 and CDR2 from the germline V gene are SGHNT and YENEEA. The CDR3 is CASSLDGNEQYF. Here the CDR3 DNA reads TGTGCCAGCAGCTTGGACGGGAACGAGCAGTACTTC.

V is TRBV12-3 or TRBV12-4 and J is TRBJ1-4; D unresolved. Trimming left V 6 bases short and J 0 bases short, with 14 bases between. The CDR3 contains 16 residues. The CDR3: CASSLIHITTNEKLFF. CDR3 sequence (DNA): TGTGCCAGCAGCCTGATCCACATAACAACTAATGAAAAACTGTTTTTT.

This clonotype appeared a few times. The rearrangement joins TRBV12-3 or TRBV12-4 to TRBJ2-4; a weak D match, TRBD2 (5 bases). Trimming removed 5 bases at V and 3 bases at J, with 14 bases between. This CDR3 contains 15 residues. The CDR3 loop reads CASSPLSGIKNIQYF. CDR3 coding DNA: TGTGCCAGCAGTCCTCTGAGCGGCATCAAAAACATTCAGTACTTC.

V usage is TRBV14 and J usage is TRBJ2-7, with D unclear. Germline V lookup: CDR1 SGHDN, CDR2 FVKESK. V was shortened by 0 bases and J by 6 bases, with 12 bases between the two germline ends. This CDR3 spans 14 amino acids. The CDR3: CASSQDVRQSEQYF. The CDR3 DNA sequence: TGTGCCAGCAGCCAAGATGTTAGGCAAAGCGAGCAGTACTTC.

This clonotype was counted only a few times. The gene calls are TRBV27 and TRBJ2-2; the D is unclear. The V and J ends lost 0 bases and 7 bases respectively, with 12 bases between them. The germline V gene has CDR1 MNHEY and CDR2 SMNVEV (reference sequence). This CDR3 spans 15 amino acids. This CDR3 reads CASSLSNGVGGELFF. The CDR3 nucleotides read TGTGCCAGCAGTTTATCGAATGGGGTCGGCGGGGAGCTGTTTTTT.

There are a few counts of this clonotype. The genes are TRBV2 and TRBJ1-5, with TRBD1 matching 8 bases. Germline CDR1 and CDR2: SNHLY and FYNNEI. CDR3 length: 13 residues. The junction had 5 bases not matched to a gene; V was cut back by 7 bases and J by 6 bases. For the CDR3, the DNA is TGTGCCAGCATCGGGGACAGGAGTCAGCCCCAGCATTTT. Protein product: CASIGDRSQPQHF.

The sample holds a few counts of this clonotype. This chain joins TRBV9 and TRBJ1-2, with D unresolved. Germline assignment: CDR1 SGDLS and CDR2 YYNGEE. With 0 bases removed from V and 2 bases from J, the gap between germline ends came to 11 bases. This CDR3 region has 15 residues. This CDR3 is CASSVAMKGNYGYTF. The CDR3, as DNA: TGTGCCAGCAGCGTAGCTATGAAGGGAAACTATGGCTACACCTTC.

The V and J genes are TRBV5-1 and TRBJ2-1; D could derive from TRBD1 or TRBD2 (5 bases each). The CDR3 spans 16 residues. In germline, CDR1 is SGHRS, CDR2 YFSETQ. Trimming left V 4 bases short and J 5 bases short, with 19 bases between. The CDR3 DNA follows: TGCGCCAGCAGCCCCCGGCGGCAGGGAGCTCACAATGAGCAGTTCTTC. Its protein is CASSPRRQGAHNEQFF.

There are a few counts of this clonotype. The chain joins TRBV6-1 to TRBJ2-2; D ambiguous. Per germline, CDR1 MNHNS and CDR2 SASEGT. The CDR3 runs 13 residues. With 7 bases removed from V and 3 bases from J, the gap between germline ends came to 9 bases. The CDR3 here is CASMSPYTGELFF. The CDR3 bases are TGTGCCAGCATGAGCCCTTACACCGGGGAGCTGTTTTTT.

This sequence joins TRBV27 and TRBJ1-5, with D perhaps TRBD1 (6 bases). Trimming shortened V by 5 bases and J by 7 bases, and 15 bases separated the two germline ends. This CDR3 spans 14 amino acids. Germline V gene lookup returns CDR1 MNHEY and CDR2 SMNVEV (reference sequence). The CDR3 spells CASSLRKGGQPQHF. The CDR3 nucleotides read TGTGCCAGCAGTCTACGCAAGGGGGGGCAGCCCCAGCATTTT.

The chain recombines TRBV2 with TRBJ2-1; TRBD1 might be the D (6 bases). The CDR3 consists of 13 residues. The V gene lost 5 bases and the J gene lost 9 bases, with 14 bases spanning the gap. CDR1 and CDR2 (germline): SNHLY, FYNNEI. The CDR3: CASSQANRAEQFF. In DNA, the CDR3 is TGTGCCAGCAGTCAGGCTAACAGGGCTGAGCAGTTCTTC.

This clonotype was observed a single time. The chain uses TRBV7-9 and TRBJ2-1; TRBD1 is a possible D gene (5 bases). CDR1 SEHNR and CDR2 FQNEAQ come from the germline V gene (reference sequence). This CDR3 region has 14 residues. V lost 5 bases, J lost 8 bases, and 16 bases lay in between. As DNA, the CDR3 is TGTGCCAGCAGCGCCGACAGATCGGAAGATGAGCAGTTCTTC. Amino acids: CASSADRSEDEQFF.